Sequencing of this T cell receptor beta chain was carried out in a study of blood T cell repertoires in COVID-19 (dated by TCRdb to the early 2020s). Broadly, across the study: Collaborator samples came from the United States, Italy and Spain and covered acute and convalescent phases of COVID-19. The prospective study material was composed of cDNA or gDNA derived from T cells, B-cell-depleted T cells, or PBMCs. Deeply sampled blood TCRbeta repertoires from subjects exposed to, actively infected with, or recovered from COVID-19 were included in the dataset. A freely available public database, intended as a resource for researchers studying the immune response to SARS-CoV-2, is where the repertoires were released. Samples were obtained from the ongoing ImmuneRACE study (first 160 participants) and from approximately 1,200 subjects provided by 6 global collaborators. The sample metadata nearly always contained a de-identified subject ID, COVID-19 status, age in years and sex. HLA class I and class II types, where available, came from metadata supplied by the sample provider rather than from assay-based typing. Results and caveats for the whole study, not just this receptor: Clinical and demographic metadata were provided uncurated, with the amount varying by source and participant.

Comments on this clone: What antigen it recognizes has not been identified. Per-base quality was not reported, and no clone a single base away is much larger than it.

TCRbeta CDR3 regions were amplified from genomic DNA using the immunoSEQ Assay, a bias-controlled multiplex PCR. Regarding the original processing steps: Nucleated cell counts per sample were estimated from amplification of reference gene primers within the assay. To quantify the absolute abundance of each unique TCRbeta CDR3 rearrangement, sequence reads were collapsed and filtered. For each sample, productive Simpson clonality was calculated by taking the square root of Simpson's diversity index across productive rearrangements. TCRdb carries this immuneACCESS record with in-frame sequences only. Its versions omit some clonotypes, under half of them owing to an unresolved V gene in the studies checked, with the rest unexplained. That table furnishes V, J and clone size, whereas the DNA furnished D and trimming. The sample table shows about 140,000 clones, and about 91% are seen once. The ten largest account for 1.5% of the sample.

Each collaborating institution followed its own protocols to collect whole blood in K2EDTA tubes. For TCRbeta analysis, collaborator samples were shipped as frozen whole blood, as isolated PBMCs, or as DNA extracted from either sample type. Sequenced material: peripheral blood. This receptor was identified in a woman aged 55-69 years with acute or convalescent COVID-19.

The CDR3 protein sequence reads: CATSRTGTIKGETQYF. In nucleotide form, the sequence is TGTGCCACCAGCAGAACTGGGACAATTAAGGGAGAGACCCAGTACTTC. The chain is encoded by TRBV15 joined to TRBJ2-5; perhaps TRBD1 is the D gene, with 6 bases matching. Trimming at the junction amounts to 2 bases on V and 4 bases on J, and the germline ends lie 17 bases apart. Measured from the cysteine to the phenylalanine, the CDR3 is 16 residues long. The read is trimmed to its CDR3 DNA, 48 bases read in frame from base 1. The germline V gene (reference sequence) yields LNHNV for CDR1 and YYDKDF for CDR2.